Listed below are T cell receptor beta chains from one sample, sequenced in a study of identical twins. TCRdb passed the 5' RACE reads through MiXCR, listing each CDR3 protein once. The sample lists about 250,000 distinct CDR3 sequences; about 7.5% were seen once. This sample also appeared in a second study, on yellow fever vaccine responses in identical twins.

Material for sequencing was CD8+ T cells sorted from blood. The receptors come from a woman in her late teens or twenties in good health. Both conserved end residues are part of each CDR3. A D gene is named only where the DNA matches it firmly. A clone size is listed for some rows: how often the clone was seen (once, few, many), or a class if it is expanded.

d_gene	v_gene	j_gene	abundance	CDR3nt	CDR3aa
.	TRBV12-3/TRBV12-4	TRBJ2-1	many	TGTGCCAGCAGTTTCCGGGGGGCGCGAGGCTTTGAGCAGTTCTTC	CASSFRGARGFEQFF
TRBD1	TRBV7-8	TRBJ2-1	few	TGTGCCAGCAGCCCAAGGACAGGGGGGCATGAGCAGTTCTTC	CASSPRTGGHEQFF
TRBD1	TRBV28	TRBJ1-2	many	TGTGCCAGCAGTTTCTCGGGACAGGGGTATGGCTACACCTTC	CASSFSGQGYGYTF
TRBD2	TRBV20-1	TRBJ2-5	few	TGCAGTGCTAGAGATAGTCGGGAGGCGCTACAAACCAACTTC	CSARDSREALQTNF
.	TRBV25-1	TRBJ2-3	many	TGTGCCAGCAGTGAATCTCAGGGATTACACACAGATACGCAGTATTTT	CASSESQGLHTDTQYF
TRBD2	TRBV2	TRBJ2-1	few	TGTGCCAGCAGTGATCCATCTTACCTAGCGGGAATGAGGGATGAGCAGTTCTTC	CASSDPSYLAGMRDEQFF
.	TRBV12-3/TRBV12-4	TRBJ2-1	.	TGTGCCAGCAGTTTAGTACCGGGAAGAGAGGAGTTCTTC	CASSLVPGREEFF
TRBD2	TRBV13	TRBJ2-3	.	TGTGCCAGCAGCTTGACTAGCTCCAGAGATACGCAGTATTTT	CASSLTSSRDTQYF
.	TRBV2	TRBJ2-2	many	TGTGCCAGCAGAAGACAGCTACTCGCCGGGGAGCTGTTTTTT	CASRRQLLAGELFF
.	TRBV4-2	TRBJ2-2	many	TGTGCCAGCAGCCAAGATAGAAGGGGCCTCGACACCGGGGAGCTGTTTTTT	CASSQDRRGLDTGELFF
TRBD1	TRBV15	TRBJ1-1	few	TGTGCCACCAGCAGATGGGACAGGGAAGCTTTCTTT	CATSRWDREAFF
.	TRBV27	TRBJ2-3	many	TGTGCCAGCAGTGACTGGACAGTCACGCGGACAGATACGCAGTATTTT	CASSDWTVTRTDTQYF
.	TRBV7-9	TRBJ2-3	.	TGTGCCAGCAGCTGGAAAGGGAACCCCACAGATACGCAGTATTTT	CASSWKGNPTDTQYF
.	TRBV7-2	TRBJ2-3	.	TGTGCCAGCAGCTTTTACGGGTTGGCAGATACGCAGTATTTT	CASSFYGLADTQYF
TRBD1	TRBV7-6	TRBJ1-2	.	TGTGCCAGCAGCCCCCGAACCGGGACAGATAACTATGGCTACACCTTC	CASSPRTGTDNYGYTF
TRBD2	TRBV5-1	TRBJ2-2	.	TGCGCCAGCATCCGGGGGGGGGACTGGAACACCGGGGAGCTGTTTTTT	CASIRGGDWNTGELFF
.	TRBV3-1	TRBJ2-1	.	TGTGCCAGCAGCCACAGCCTGGGGGAGTACAATGAGCAGTTCTTC	CASSHSLGEYNEQFF
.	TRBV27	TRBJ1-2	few	TGTGCCAGCAGGACTCCGATGGGCAGTAACTATGGCTACACCTTC	CASRTPMGSNYGYTF
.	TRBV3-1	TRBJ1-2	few	TGTGCCAGCAGCCAAGTGTTCCAGGACTTCTATGGCTACACCTTC	CASSQVFQDFYGYTF
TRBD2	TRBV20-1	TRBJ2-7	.	TGCAGTGCACCCACCGGGACTAGTAGGGGCGAGCAGTACTTC	CSAPTGTSRGEQYF
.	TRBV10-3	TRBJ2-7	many	TGTGCCATCAGTGAGAGACCTACAACCCCCCCGGGAGAGCAGTACTTC	CAISERPTTPPGEQYF
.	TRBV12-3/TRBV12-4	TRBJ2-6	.	TGTGCCAGCAGTTTGCGGGGTACCTCTGGGGCCAACGTCCTGACTTTC	CASSLRGTSGANVLTF
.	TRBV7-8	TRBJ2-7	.	TGTGCCAGCAGCTTTCGGGGGGCCTCCTACGAGCAGTACTTC	CASSFRGASYEQYF
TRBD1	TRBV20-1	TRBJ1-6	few	TGCAGTGCTAGTTACGGACAGGGCGAAGGGTCACCCCTCCACTTT	CSASYGQGEGSPLHF
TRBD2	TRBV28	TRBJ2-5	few	TGTGCCAGCAGTTTGTTCGGGACTAGCGGGGGTTCGTACCAAGAGACCCAGTACTTC	CASSLFGTSGGSYQETQYF
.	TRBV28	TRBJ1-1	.	TGTGCCAGCTCCCCATGGCTGGGGAACACTGAAGCTTTCTTT	CASSPWLGNTEAFF
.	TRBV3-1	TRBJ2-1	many	TGTGCCAGCTCCCGGGACTACAATGAGCAGTTCTTC	CASSRDYNEQFF
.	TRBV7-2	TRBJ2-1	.	TGTGCCAGCAGCTTATTGGTTGGGGATCTCAATGAGCAGTTCTTC	CASSLLVGDLNEQFF
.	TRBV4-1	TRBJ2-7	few	TGCGCCAGCAGCCAAGATGTGGGATCAGAGCAGTACTTC	CASSQDVGSEQYF
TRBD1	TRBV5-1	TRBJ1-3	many	TGCGCCAGCAGCACCGACAGGGGTCCGGGAAACACCATATATTTT	CASSTDRGPGNTIYF
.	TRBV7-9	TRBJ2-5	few	TGTGCCAGCAGCTTACGGTCAGCTCAAGAGACCCAGTACTTC	CASSLRSAQETQYF